This T cell receptor (beta chain) came from a study of shared clonotypes between healthy human individuals. Overall study results and limits: Rarefaction indicated that sorted-subset sequencing remained incomplete although depth was large.

Measured with immunoSEQ multiplex PCR; TCRdb has only the in-frame clones, and not every one. The sample holds roughly 590,000 clones, about 95% seen once. Concerning this clone itself: Its target is not known.

CD45RO-negative CD8 cells positively selected for CCR7 made up the naive population, which excluded terminally differentiated effector memory CD45RA+ cells. Adults of Caucasian background living in Nashville, Tennessee made up all donors. CDR1 and CDR2 (germline): MNHEY, SMNVEV (reference sequence). The CDR3 loop spans 13 amino acids. Trimming pared 6 bases from V and 5 bases from J, leaving 14 bases between. This clonotype was obtained from a woman aged 30 to 39 in good health. The chain joins TRBV27 to TRBJ2-7; D unresolved. The sequencing input was naive CD8+ T cells sorted from blood. The DNA for the CDR3 is TGTGCCAGCAGCCGGGCCGCCGGTAACGAGCAGTACTTC. Its translation: CASSRAAGNEQYF.